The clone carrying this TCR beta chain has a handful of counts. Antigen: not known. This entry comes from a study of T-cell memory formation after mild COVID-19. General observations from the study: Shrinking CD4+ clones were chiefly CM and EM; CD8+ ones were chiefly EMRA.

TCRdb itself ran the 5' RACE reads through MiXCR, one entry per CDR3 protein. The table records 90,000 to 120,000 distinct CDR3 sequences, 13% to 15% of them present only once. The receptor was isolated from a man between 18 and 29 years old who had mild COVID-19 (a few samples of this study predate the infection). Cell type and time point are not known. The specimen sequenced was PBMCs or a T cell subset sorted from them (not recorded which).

CDR3 residues: CASSSYQHIQYF. The CDR3 bases are TGTGCCAGCAGCTCGTACCAACACATTCAGTACTTC. The V call is TRBV7-9, the J call TRBJ2-4; no reliable D call. Trimming removed 4 bases at V and 8 bases at J, with 9 bases between. CDR3 length: 12 residues. The V gene's germline CDR1 is SEHNR and CDR2 FQNEAQ (reference sequence).